Listed here is a single TCR beta chain. Its antigen is not known. The data stem from a study of T cell responses to AZD1222 COVID-19 vaccine. Profiling relied on immunoSEQ multiplex PCR, and the TCRdb table lists in-frame clones only, not all of them. The listing contains around 150,000 clones. Regarding the study as a whole: Samples come after the peak T cell response, not at day 14.

V gave up 2 bases and J gave up 10 bases, with 11 bases separating them. The CDR3 sequence is 11 residues long. Looked up from germline, CDR1 is DFQATT and CDR2 is SNEGSKA (reference sequence). The rearrangement joins TRBV20-1 to TRBJ1-1; no definite D call. This clonotype originated in an adult in good health. The specimen was peripheral blood. CDR3 residues: CSARRELGAFF. The CDR3 DNA sequence: TGCAGTGCTAGACGGGAACTAGGAGCTTTCTTT.